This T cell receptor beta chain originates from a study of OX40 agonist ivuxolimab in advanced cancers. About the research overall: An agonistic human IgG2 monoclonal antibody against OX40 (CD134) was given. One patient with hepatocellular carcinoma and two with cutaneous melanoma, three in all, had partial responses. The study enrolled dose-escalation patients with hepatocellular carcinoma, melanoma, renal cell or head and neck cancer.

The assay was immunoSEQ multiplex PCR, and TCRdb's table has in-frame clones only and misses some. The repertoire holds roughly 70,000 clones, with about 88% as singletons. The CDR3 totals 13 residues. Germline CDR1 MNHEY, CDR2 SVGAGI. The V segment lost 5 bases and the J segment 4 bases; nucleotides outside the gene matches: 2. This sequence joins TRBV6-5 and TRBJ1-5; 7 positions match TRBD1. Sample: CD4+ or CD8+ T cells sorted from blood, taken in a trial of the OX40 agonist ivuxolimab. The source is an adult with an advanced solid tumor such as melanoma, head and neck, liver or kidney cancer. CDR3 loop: CASSEQGNQPQHF. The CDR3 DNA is TGTGCCAGCAGTGAACAGGGGAATCAGCCCCAGCATTTT.